This entry is about one T cell receptor (beta chain). The sample has other DNA sequences that encode this CDR3 too. This entry comes from a study of blood T cell repertoires in COVID-19. After removal of 5 bases from V and 6 bases from J, the junction contained 14 bases not matched to a gene. Germline CDR1 reads LNHDA; CDR2 reads SQIVND (reference sequence). The CDR3 is made up of 17 amino acids. Method: immunoSEQ multiplex PCR; TCRdb's copy keeps in-frame clones and lacks some. The sample shows hundreds of thousands of clones, 91% of them seen only once. Input material: peripheral blood. The chain links TRBV19 to TRBJ2-2; 8 bases line up with TRBD2. This TCR came from a woman younger than 35 who had recovered from COVID-19. CDR3 region: CASSGRGRAGGAGELFF. The DNA of the CDR3 is TGTGCCAGTAGTGGTCGCGGGCGGGCCGGGGGGGCCGGGGAGCTGTTTTTT.